This T cell receptor (beta chain) came from a study of T-cell memory formation after mild COVID-19. Study background: Among the donors, TCR clusters were largely specific to each donor.

Study results and caveats: CD4+ contracting clones were found mainly in CM and EM, and CD8+ ones in EMRA. Detection of some responders pre-infection suggested pre-existing cross-reactive memory T cells participated.

The CDR3 is made up of 16 amino acids. V was pared by 1 base and J by 4 bases, with 6 bases of the junction left unmatched. Germline loops: CDR1 KGHSH, CDR2 LQKENI. Amplification by 5'RACE using constant-segment primers produced TCR alpha and TCR beta cDNA libraries that carried sample barcodes and UMIs. TCRdb fed the 5' RACE reads into MiXCR, producing one record per CDR3 protein. The sample holds approximately 390,000 distinct CDR3 sequences; 16% are singletons and the top ten take roughly 21%. About this clonotype: Its antigen is unknown.

This clonotype originated in a man aged 18-30 years who had mild COVID-19 (a few samples of this study predate the infection). Cell type and time point are not known. The genes are TRBV18 and TRBJ2-5; 10 bases fit TRBD2. Sequenced material: PBMCs or a T cell subset sorted from them (not recorded which). The CDR3 nucleotides read TGTGCCAGCTCACCACGCGGTAGCGGGGGGTCAGAGACCCAGTACTTC. As protein: CASSPRGSGGSETQYF.